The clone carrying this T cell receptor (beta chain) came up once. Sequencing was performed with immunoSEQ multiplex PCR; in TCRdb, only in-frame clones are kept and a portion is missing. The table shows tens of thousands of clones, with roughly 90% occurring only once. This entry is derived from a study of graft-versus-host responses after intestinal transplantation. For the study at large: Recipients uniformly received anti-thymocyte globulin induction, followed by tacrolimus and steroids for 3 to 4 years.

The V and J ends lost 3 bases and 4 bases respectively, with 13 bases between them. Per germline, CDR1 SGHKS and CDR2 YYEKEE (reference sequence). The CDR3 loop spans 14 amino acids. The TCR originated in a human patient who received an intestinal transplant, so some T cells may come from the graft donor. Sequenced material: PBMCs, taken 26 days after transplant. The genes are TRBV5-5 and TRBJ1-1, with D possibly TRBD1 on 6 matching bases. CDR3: CASSSRGVATEAFF. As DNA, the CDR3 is TGTGCCAGCAGCTCCAGGGGAGTGGCCACTGAAGCTTTCTTT. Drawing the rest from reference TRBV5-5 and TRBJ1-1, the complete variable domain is DAGVTQSPTHLIKTRGQQVTLRCSPISGHKSVSWYQQVLGQGPQFIFQYYEKEERGRGNFPDRFSARQFPNYSSELNVNALLLGDSALYLCASSSRGVATEAFFGQGTRLTVV.